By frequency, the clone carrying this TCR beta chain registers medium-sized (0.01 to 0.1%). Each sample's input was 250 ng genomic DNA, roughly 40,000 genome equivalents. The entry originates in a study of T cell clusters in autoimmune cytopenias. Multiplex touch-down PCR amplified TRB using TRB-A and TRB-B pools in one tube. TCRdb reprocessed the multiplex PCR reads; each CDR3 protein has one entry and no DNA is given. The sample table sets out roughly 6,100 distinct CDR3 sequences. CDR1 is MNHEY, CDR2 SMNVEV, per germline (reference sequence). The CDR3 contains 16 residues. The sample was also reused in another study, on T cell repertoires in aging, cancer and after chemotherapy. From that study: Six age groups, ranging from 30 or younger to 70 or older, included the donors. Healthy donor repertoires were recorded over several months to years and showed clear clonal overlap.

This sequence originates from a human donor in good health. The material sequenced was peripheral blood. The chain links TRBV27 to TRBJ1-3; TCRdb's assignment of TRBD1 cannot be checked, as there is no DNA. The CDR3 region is CASSETGPSSGNTIYF.